This T cell receptor beta chain originates from a study of identical twins. TCRdb re-derived calls from the 5' RACE reads in MiXCR, one entry per CDR3 protein. The data contain nearly 250,000 distinct CDR3 sequences, roughly 7% of them seen just once; the ten biggest clones take up 3.6%. In its sample, this clonotype was seen a few times. The germline gives CDR1 SGDLS, CDR2 YYNGEE. Trimming shortened V by 0 bases and J by 4 bases, and 11 bases separated the two germline ends. The CDR3 consists of 15 residues. The sample also formed part of further work on yellow fever vaccine responses in identical twins.

Sequenced: memory (CD45RO+) T cells sorted from blood. J is TRBJ1-5 and V is TRBV9, with D perhaps TRBD1 (5 bases). The sequence was obtained from a woman between 18 and 29 years old in good health. The CDR3 protein is CASSVGGSDNQPQHF. CDR3 nucleotide sequence: TGTGCCAGCAGCGTAGGGGGGTCAGATAATCAGCCCCAGCATTTT.